The text below deals with one T cell receptor (beta chain). Its cognate antigen is unknown. These data belong to a study of cytomegalovirus exposure and HLA in healthy donors. Study-wide context: An early data release held tens of millions of unique TCRs from HLA-typed donors.

Study-wide results and limits: While the bulk of TCR sequences proved rare, some public TCRs turned up in many donors. Later, an analysis showed that TCR beta chains associated with HLA were more clonally expanded than others that were equally common. An ancestry cluster, one associated with Asian ancestry, reportedly showed fewer N-insertions than the approximately 660-donor mean in a later analysis.

PCR employed 60 Vbeta and 13 Jbeta primers. The assay was immunoSEQ multiplex PCR, and TCRdb's table has in-frame clones only and misses some. This sample carries some 57,000 clones, 65% to 75% of them seen once, and the ten largest clones take approximately 5%. Losses at the gene ends were 6 bases for V and 6 bases for J; bases not matched to a gene: 4. CDR1 is SGHAT, CDR2 FQNNGV, per germline. The CDR3 sequence is 13 residues long. The chain has TRBV11-2 and TRBJ2-1, with 8 bases lining up with TRBD1. Material: PBMCs. The origin of this receptor is a woman in her thirties in good health and CMV-seronegative. The CDR3 nucleotides are TGTGCCAGCAGGCTACAGGGGGGCAATGAGCAGTTCTTC. Amino acid sequence: CASRLQGGNEQFF.